This T cell receptor beta chain came from a study of blood T cell repertoires in COVID-19. The authors' processing: How many nucleated cells were present was estimated from reference gene primer amplification. Sequenced by immunoSEQ multiplex PCR; TCRdb stores in-frame clones only, minus some. That table is the source of V, J and clone size, and D and trimming were worked out from the DNA. Found here are 25,000 to 30,000 clones, more than 70% of them singletons; the top ten hold about 9.8%. Trimming cost V 4 bases and J 0 bases, with 10 bases left between them. Germline CDR1 and CDR2: SGHRS and YFSETQ. The CDR3 totals 14 residues.

Sequencing was carried out using peripheral blood. This chain joins TRBV5-1 and TRBJ1-1; TRBD1 might be the D (6 bases). The TCR was taken from a man older than 75 with active COVID-19. This chain's CDR3 is CASSPRGMNTEAFF. The CDR3 bases are TGCGCCAGCAGCCCTAGGGGGATGAACACTGAAGCTTTCTTT.